Only one count was recorded for the clone carrying this T cell receptor beta chain. The data stem from a study of blood T cell repertoires in COVID-19. Background on the study: Samples representing acute and convalescent COVID-19 were sourced from the United States, Italy and Spain. Nucleic acid was either cDNA or gDNA, and it came from T cells, B-cell-depleted T cells, or PBMCs.

Original analysis: Nucleated cell counts were estimated from reference gene primer amplification. Here immunoSEQ multiplex PCR was the method, and the copy in TCRdb shows in-frame clones only, minus some. The V and J calls and clone size were taken over from that table, and D and trimming were inferred from the DNA. The sample contains approximately 300,000 clones, 70% to 90% of which appear only once. Each participant's cohort was designated according to participant-reported clinical history. The CDR3 is 15 amino acids. The germline gives CDR1 SGHKS, CDR2 YYEKEE (reference sequence). The V segment lost 2 bases and the J segment 6 bases; nucleotides outside the gene matches: 7.

This chain joins TRBV5-5 and TRBJ2-1; 8 positions match TRBD2. Sequenced: PBMCs or T cells enriched from blood (not recorded which). The clonotype comes from a man between 25 and 39 years old who had recovered from COVID-19. CDR3 protein: CASSFILAVINEQFF. As DNA, the CDR3 is TGTGCCAGCAGCTTTATACTAGCGGTTATCAATGAGCAGTTCTTC.